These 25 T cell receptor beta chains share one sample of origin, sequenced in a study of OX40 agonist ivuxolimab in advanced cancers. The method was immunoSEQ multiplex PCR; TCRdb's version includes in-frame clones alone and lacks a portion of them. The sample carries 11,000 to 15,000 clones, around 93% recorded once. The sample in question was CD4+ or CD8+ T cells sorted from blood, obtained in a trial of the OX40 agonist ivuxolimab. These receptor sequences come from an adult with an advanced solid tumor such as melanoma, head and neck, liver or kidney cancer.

CDR3 bases: TGCGCCAGCAGCCAACTCGGACTAAACACCGGGGAGCTGTTTTTT. It is translated as CASSQLGLNTGELFF. The gene calls are TRBV4-1 and TRBJ2-2, with TRBD2 as a possible D gene (6 bases). This CDR3 has 15 amino acids. CDR1 MGHRA and CDR2 YSYEKL come from the germline V gene. Trimming left V 2 bases short and J 2 bases short, with 9 bases between.

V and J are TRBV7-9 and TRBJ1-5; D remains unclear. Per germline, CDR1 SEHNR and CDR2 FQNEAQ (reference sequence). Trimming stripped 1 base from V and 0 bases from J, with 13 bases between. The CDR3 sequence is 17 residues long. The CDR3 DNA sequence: TGTGCCAGCAGCTTAGTCAGAAGCTACAATAGCAATCAGCCCCAGCATTTT. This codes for CASSLVRSYNSNQPQHF.

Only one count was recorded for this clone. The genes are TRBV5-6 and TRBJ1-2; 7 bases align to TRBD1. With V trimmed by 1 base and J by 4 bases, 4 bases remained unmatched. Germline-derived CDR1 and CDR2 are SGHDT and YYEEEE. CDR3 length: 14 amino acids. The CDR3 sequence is CASSLTGETYGYTF. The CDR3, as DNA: TGTGCCAGCAGCTTGACAGGGGAGACCTATGGCTACACCTTC.

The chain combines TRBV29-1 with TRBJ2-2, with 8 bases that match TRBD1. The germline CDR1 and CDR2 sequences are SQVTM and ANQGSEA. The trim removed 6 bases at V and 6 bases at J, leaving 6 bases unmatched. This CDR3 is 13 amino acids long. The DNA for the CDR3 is TGCAGCGTAGCGACAGGGGTGGCCGGGGAGCTGTTTTTT. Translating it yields CSVATGVAGELFF.

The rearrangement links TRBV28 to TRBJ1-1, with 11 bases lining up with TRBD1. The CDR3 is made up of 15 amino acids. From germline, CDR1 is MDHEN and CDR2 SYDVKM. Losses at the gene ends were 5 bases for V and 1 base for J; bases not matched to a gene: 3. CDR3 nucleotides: TGTGCCAGCAGTCAGGGACAGGGGGGGAACACTGAAGCTTTCTTT. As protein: CASSQGQGGNTEAFF.

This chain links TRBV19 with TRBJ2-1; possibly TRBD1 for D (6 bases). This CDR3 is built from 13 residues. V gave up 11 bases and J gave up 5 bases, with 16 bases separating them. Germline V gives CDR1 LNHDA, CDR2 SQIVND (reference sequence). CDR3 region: CAAGPGAHNEQFF. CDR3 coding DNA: TGTGCCGCAGGGCCAGGGGCGCACAATGAGCAGTTCTTC.

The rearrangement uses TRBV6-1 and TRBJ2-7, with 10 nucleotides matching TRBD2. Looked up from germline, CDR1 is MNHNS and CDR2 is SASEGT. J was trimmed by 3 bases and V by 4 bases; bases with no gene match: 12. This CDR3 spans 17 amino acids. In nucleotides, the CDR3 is TGTGCCAGCAGTGTTCCTGAGCGGGGGGGCCTGATCTACGAGCAGTACTTC. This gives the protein CASSVPERGGLIYEQYF.

CDR3 nucleotides: TGTGCCAGCAGTCCCCCGGACAATGAGCAGTTCTTC. Amino acid sequence: CASSPPDNEQFF. V usage is TRBV28 and J usage is TRBJ2-1; D ambiguous. The length of the CDR3 is 12 residues. Germline V CDR1 and CDR2: MDHEN, SYDVKM. V was cut by 5 bases and J by 5 bases, with 7 bases left in between.

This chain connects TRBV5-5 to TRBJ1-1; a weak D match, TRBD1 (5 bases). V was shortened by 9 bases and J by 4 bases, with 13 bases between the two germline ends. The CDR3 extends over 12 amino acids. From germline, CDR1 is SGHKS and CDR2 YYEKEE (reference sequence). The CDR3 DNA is TGTGCCACCGACCAGGGCGGCACTGAAGCTTTCTTT. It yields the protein CATDQGGTEAFF.

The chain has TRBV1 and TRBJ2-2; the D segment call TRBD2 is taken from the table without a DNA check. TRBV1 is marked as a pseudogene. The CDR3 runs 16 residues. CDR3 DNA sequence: TGCACCAGCAGCCAAGTGGCGGGGTGGGACACCGGGGAGCTGTTTTTT. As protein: CTSSQVAGWDTGELFF.

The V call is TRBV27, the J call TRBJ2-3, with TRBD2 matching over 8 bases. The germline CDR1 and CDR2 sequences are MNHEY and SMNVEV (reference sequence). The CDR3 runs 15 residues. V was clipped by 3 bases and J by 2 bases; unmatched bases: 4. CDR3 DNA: TGTGCCAGCAGTTTTATCGGGGGGGCCACAGATACGCAGTATTTT. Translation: CASSFIGGATDTQYF.

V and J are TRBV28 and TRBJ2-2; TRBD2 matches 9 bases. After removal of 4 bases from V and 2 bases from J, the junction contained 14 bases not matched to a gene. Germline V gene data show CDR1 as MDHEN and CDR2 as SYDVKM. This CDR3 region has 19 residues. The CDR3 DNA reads TGTGCCAGCAGTTCCCCCATCTCGCTAGCGGGGTCAAACACCGGGGAGCTGTTTTTT. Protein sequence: CASSSPISLAGSNTGELFF.

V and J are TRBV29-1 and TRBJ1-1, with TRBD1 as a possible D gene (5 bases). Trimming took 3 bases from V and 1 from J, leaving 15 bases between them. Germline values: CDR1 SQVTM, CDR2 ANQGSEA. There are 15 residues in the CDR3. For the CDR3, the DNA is TGCAGCGTTGACCCGGTCGGGGCTGGGAACACTGAAGCTTTCTTT. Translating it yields CSVDPVGAGNTEAFF.

The CDR3 bases are TGTGCCAGCAGCTTGGGACAGGGGCCGGGACCGCAGTTCTTC. It yields the protein CASSLGQGPGPQFF. The V and J genes are TRBV5-6 and TRBJ2-1; 8 bases align to TRBD1. The junction had 8 bases not matched to a gene; V was cut back by 0 bases and J by 12 bases. The CDR3 runs 14 residues. Germline lookup yields CDR1 SGHDT and CDR2 YYEEEE.

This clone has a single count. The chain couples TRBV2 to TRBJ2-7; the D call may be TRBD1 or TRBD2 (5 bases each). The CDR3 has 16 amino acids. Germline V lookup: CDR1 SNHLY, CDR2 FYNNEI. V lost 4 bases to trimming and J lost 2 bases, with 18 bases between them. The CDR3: CASSGRTGTGTYEQYF. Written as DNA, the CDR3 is TGTGCCAGCAGTGGACGGACCGGGACGGGCACCTACGAGCAGTACTTC.

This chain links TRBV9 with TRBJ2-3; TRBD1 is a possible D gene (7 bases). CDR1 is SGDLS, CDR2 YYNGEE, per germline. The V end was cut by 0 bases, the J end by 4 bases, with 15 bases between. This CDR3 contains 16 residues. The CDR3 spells CASSVVPEGASDTQYF. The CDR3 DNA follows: TGTGCCAGCAGCGTAGTTCCGGAGGGGGCCTCAGATACGCAGTATTTT.

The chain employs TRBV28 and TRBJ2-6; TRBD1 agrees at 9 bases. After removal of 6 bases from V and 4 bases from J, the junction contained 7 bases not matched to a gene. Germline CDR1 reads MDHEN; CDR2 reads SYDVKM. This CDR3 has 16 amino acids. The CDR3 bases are TGTGCCAGCAGACCAACAGGGGGCAGAGGGGCCAACGTCCTGACTTTC. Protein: CASRPTGGRGANVLTF.

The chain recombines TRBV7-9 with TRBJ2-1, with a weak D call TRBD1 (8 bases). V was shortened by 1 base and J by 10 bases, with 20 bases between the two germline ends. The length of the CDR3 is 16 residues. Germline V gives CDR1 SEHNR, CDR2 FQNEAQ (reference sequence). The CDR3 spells CASSLGEGQATSEQFF. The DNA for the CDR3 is TGTGCCAGCAGCTTAGGGGAGGGACAGGCGACTTCGGAGCAGTTCTTC.

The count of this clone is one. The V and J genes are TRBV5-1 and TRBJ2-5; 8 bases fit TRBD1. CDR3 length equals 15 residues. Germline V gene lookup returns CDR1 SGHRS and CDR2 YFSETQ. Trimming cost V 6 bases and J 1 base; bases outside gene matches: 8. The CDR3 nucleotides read TGCGCCAGCAACGGAGGACAGGGAGTCCAAGAGACCCAGTACTTC. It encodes CASNGGQGVQETQYF.

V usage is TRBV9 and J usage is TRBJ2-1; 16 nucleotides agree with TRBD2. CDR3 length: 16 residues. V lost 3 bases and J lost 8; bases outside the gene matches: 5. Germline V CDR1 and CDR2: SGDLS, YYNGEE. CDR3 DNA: TGTGCCAGCAGCGCCGGGACTAGCGGGAGGGCCTATGAGCAGTTCTTC. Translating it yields CASSAGTSGRAYEQFF.

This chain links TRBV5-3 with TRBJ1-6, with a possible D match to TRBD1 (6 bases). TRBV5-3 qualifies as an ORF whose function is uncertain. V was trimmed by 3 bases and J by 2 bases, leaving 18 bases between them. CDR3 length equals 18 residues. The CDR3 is CARSSLIPDRTYNSPLHF. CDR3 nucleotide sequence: TGTGCCAGAAGCTCCTTGATCCCGGACAGAACCTATAATTCACCCCTCCACTTT.

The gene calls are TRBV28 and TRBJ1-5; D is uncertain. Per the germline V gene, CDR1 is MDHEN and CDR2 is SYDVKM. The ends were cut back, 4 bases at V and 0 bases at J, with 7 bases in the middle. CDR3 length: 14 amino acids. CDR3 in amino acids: CASSSGLSNQPQHF. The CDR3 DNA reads TGTGCCAGCAGTTCGGGCCTTAGCAATCAGCCCCAGCATTTT.

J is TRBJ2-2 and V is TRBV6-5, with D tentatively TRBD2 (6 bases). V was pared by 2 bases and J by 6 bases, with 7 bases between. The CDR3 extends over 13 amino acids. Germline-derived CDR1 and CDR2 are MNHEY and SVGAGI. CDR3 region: CASSYTGAGELFF. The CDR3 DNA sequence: TGTGCCAGCAGTTACACGGGGGCCGGGGAGCTGTTTTTT.

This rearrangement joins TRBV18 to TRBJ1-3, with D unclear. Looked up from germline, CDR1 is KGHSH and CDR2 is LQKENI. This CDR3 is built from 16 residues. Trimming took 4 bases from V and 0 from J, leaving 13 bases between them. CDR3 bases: TGTGCCAGCTCACAAGGGTACCTTGCCTCTGGAAACACCATATATTTT. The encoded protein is CASSQGYLASGNTIYF. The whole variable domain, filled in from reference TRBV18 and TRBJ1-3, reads NAGVMQNPRHLVRRRGQEARLRCSPMKGHSHVYWYRQLPEEGLKFMVYLQKENIIDESGMPKERFSAEFPKEGPSILRIQQVVRGDSAAYFCASSQGYLASGNTIYFGEGSWLTVV.

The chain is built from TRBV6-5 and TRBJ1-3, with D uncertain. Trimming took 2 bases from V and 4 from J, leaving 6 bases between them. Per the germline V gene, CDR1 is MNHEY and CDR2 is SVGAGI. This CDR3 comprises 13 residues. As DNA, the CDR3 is TGTGCCAGCAGTTACGGTGAAGGAAACACCATATATTTT. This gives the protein CASSYGEGNTIYF.